One sample yielded the 10 T cell receptor beta chains listed below, sequenced in a study of cytomegalovirus exposure and HLA in healthy donors. The PCR contained 60 Vbeta and 13 Jbeta primers. Using immunoSEQ multiplex PCR, the repertoire was profiled, and TCRdb retains in-frame clones only, with some absent. This repertoire shows 85,000 to 120,000 clones, over 60% found once; its top ten account for 8.5% to 10%. Sequencing was performed on PBMCs. The receptor set was obtained from a male donor in good health and CMV-seropositive.

This clone was recorded a few times. The CDR3, as DNA: TGCGCCAGCAGCGATCGGGAAAGAACAGATACGCAGTATTTT. It translates to CASSDRERTDTQYF. The chain uses TRBV5-1 and TRBJ2-3; a weak D match, TRBD2 (5 bases). The length of the CDR3 is 14 residues. V was clipped by 4 bases and J by 3 bases, with 12 bases between them. Germline CDR1 SGHRS, CDR2 YFSETQ.

This chain uses TRBV7-2 with TRBJ1-1; weak D call: TRBD1 (6 bases). V was cut by 2 bases and J by 3 bases, with 10 bases left in between. The CDR3 has 14 residues. CDR1 is SGHTA, CDR2 FQGNSA, per germline. The CDR3 DNA sequence: TGTGCCAGCAGCTTACAGGGGCTAGACACTGAAGCTTTCTTT. This gives the protein CASSLQGLDTEAFF.

This chain uses TRBV25-1 with TRBJ2-3; maybe TRBD1 (6 bases). The CDR3 runs 15 residues. Looked up from germline, CDR1 is MGHDK and CDR2 is SYGVNS. With 2 bases removed from V and 2 bases from J, the gap between germline ends came to 11 bases. As DNA, the CDR3 is TGTGCCAGCAGTGAAGGGGCAGGGGCCACAGATACGCAGTATTTT. It codes for CASSEGAGATDTQYF.

This chain connects TRBV6-1 to TRBJ2-3; D is perhaps TRBD2 (5 bases). This CDR3 contains 11 residues. The germline gives CDR1 MNHNS, CDR2 SASEGT. The ends were cut back, 6 bases at V and 4 bases at J, with 5 bases in the middle. Written as DNA, the CDR3 is TGTGCCAGCAGGAGGGCAGATACGCAGTATTTT. This translates into CASRRADTQYF.

This chain uses TRBV5-1 with TRBJ2-1; 7 bases fit TRBD2. V lost 3 bases to trimming and J lost 3 bases; unmatched junction nucleotides: 6. There are 15 residues in the CDR3. Germline lookup yields CDR1 SGHRS and CDR2 YFSETQ. CDR3 nucleotide sequence: TGCGCCAGCAGCTGGGCTAGCGGACACTACAATGAGCAGTTCTTC. This translates into CASSWASGHYNEQFF.

The rearrangement uses TRBV7-2 and TRBJ2-3; D remains unclear. Germline CDR1 is SGHTA and CDR2 is FQGNSA. This CDR3 spans 14 amino acids. The V gene lost 5 bases and the J gene lost 5 bases, with 14 bases spanning the gap. Here the CDR3 reads CASSASASLDTQYF. The CDR3 DNA reads as TGTGCCAGCAGCGCGTCCGCATCCCTAGATACGCAGTATTTT.

J is TRBJ2-2 and V is TRBV7-2; 15 positions agree with TRBD2. The length of the CDR3 is 17 residues. CDR1 and CDR2 (germline): SGHTA, FQGNSA. V shed 6 bases and J 7 bases; nucleotides not matched to a gene: 9. CDR3 amino acids: CASSSDGLAGGSGELFF. The CDR3 DNA sequence: TGTGCCAGCAGTTCAGACGGACTAGCGGGAGGGAGCGGGGAGCTGTTTTTT.

This clone has only one observation. The V and J genes are TRBV7-8 and TRBJ2-1, with a tentative D call TRBD1 (6 bases). V dropped 0 bases and J dropped 10 bases, with 13 bases sitting between them. CDR3 length: 14 amino acids. Germline V gene data show CDR1 as SGHVS and CDR2 as FQNEAQ. CDR3 in amino acids: CASSLAGAGGEQFF. CDR3 nucleotides: TGTGCCAGCAGCTTAGCGGGGGCAGGCGGGGAGCAGTTCTTC.

The V and J genes are TRBV7-2 and TRBJ2-5; TRBD1 matches 7 bases. The J call may be faulty, since TRBJ2-7 better matches the DNA end. The CDR3 length is 13 residues. The germline gives CDR1 SGHTA, CDR2 FQGNSA. CDR3 in DNA: TGTGCCAGCAGCCGTAACAGGGGTTACGAGCAGTACTTC. Encoded protein: CASSRNRGYEQYF.

The rearrangement joins TRBV9 to TRBJ2-7; the match to TRBD1 covers 8 bases. The length of the CDR3 is 14 residues. Germline assignment: CDR1 SGDLS and CDR2 YYNGEE. V lost 2 bases and J lost 1; bases outside the gene matches: 2. The chain's CDR3 is CASSVGQASYEQYF. The CDR3 region has the DNA TGTGCCAGCAGCGTGGGACAGGCTTCCTACGAGCAGTACTTC.